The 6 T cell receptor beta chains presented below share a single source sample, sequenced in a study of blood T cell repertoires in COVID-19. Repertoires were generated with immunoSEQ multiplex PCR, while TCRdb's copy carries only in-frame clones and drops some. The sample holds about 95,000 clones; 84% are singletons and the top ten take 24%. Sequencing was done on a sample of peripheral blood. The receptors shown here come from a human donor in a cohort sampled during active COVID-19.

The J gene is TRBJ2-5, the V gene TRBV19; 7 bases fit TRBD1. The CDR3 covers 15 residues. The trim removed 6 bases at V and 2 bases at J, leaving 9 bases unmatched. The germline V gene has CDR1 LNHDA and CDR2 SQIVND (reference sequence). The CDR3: CASSPMGTVQETQYF. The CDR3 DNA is TGTGCCAGTAGCCCTATGGGGACAGTACAAGAGACCCAGTACTTC.

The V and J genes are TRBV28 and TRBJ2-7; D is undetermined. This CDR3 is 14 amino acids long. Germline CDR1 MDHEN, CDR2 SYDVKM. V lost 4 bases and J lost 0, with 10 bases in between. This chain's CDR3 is CASSSPHSSYEQYF. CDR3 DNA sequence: TGTGCCAGCAGTTCTCCCCATAGCTCCTACGAGCAGTACTTC.

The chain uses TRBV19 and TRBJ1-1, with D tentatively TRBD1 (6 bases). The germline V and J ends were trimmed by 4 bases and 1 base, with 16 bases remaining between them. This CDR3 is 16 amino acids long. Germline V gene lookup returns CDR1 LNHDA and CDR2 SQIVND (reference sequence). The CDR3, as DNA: TGTGCCAGTAGTAAAAACAGGGTAAGATCGAACACTGAAGCTTTCTTT. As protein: CASSKNRVRSNTEAFF.

In DNA, the CDR3 is TGCGCCAGCAGCCAAGAGCACGGCCAAGAGACCCAGTACTTC. This sequence encodes CASSQEHGQETQYF. The chain recombines TRBV4-3 with TRBJ2-5; D unresolved. The V and J ends lost 0 bases and 1 base respectively, with 6 bases between them. Germline loops: CDR1 LGHNA, CDR2 YSLEER. The CDR3 is 14 amino acids.

In DNA form, the CDR3 reads TGTGCCATCAGTGACGGACAGGGATACAATCAGCCCCAGCATTTT. Encoded protein: CAISDGQGYNQPQHF. This rearrangement joins TRBV10-3 to TRBJ1-5, with 8 bases matching TRBD1. With 3 bases clipped from V and 3 bases from J, the junction kept 4 bases outside the gene matches. CDR3 length: 15 residues. CDR1 ENHRY and CDR2 SYGVKD come from the germline V gene.

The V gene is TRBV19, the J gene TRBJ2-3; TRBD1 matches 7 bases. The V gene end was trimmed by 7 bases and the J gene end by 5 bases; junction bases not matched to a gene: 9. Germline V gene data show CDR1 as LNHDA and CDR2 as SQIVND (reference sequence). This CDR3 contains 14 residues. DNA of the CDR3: TGTGCCAGTAACGGACAGGCCCTCCTAGATACGCAGTATTTT. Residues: CASNGQALLDTQYF. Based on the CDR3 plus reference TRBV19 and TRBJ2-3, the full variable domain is DGGITQSPKYLFRKEGQNVTLSCEQNLNHDAMYWYRQDPGQGLRLIYYSQIVNDFQKGDIAEGYSVSREKKESFPLTVTSAQKNPTAFYLCASNGQALLDTQYFGPGTRLTVL.